This T cell receptor (beta chain) comes out of a study of identical twins. Germline lookup yields CDR1 SQVTM and CDR2 ANQGSEA. This CDR3 comprises 12 residues. Between the trimmed V and J ends, which lost 4 bases and 9 bases, there was a span of 16 bases. In its sample, this clonotype was seen a few times. Template switching added a universal primer binding site, and final cDNA carried unique molecular identifiers. TCRdb passed the 5' RACE reads through MiXCR, listing each CDR3 protein once. The sample yields around 690,000 distinct CDR3 sequences, approximately 21% seen once. These sequences were also reported in another study, on T cells expressing NK-cell markers. That work states: It was sorted CD3+CD56-NKG2C+, CD3+CD56+NKG2C- and CD3+CD56+NKG2C+ T cells that provided the TCR beta repertoires. One of eight sequenced donors was HCMV-seronegative; the other seven were seropositive. Dominant NKG2C+ clonotype frequencies of roughly 1.0-7.5% of CD8+ T cells were measured in over five donors.

This sequence joins TRBV29-1 and TRBJ2-7; no clear D gene. This TCR was recovered from a woman between 18 and 29 years old in good health. Sequenced: PBMCs. The CDR3 region is CSVVAAGTTQYF. The CDR3 nucleotides are TGCAGCGTTGTCGCGGCAGGAACTACGCAGTACTTC.